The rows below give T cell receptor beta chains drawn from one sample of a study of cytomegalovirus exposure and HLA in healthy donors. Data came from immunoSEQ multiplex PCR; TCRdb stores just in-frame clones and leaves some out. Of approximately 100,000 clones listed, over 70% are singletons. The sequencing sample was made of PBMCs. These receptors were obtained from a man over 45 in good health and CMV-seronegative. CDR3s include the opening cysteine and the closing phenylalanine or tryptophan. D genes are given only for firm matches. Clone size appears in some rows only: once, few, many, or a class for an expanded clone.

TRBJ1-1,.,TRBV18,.,CASSPSLGGREGWRTEAFF,TGTGCCAGCTCACCAAGTTTAGGTGGCAGGGAGGGATGGCGGACTGAAGCTTTCTTT
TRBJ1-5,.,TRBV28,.,CASSQKTGLRNQPQHF,TGTGCCAGCAGCCAAAAAACAGGGTTACGCAATCAGCCCCAGCATTTT
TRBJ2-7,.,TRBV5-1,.,CASSESRGGEPRYEQYF,TGCGCCAGCAGCGAGAGTAGGGGCGGGGAACCTAGATACGAGCAGTACTTC
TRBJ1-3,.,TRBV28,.,CASSPTVISGNTIYF,TGTGCCAGCAGCCCAACAGTGATCTCTGGAAACACCATATATTTT
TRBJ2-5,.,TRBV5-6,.,CASSFGRETQYF,TGTGCCAGCAGCTTTGGGAGAGAGACCCAGTACTTC
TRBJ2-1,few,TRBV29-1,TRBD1,CSAGDRAKFF,TGCAGCGCGGGGGACAGGGCGAAGTTCTTC
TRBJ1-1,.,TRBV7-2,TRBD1,CASSLYEGATEAFF,TGTGCCAGCAGCTTATATGAGGGGGCGACTGAAGCTTTCTTT
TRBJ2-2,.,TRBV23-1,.,CASSHPVGGPTGELFF,TGCGCCAGCAGTCATCCAGTCGGGGGACCCACCGGGGAGCTGTTTTTT
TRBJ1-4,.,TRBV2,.,CASKKDRGNEKLFF,TGTGCCAGCAAAAAAGACAGAGGAAATGAAAAACTGTTTTTT
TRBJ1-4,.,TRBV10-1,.,CASSESSGGELFF,TGCGCCAGCAGTGAGTCGTCGGGGGGGGAACTGTTTTTT
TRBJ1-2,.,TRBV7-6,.,CASSLNSIANYGYTF,TGTGCCAGCAGCTTGAATAGCATAGCTAACTATGGCTACACCTTC
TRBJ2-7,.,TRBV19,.,CASSSRTDRDYEQYF,TGTGCCAGTAGTTCTAGAACGGACAGAGACTACGAGCAGTACTTC
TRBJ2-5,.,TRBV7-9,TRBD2,CASSLESGRVVTQYF,TGTGCCAGCAGCTTAGAGAGCGGGAGGGTTGTGACCCAGTACTTC
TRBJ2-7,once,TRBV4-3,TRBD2,CASSQDPSGRSEQYF,TGCGCCAGCAGCCAAGATCCTAGCGGGAGGAGTGAGCAGTACTTC
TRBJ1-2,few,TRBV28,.,CASSSNDIGGYTF,TGTGCCAGCAGCTCCAACGACATAGGAGGCTACACCTTC
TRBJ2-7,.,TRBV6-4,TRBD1,CASSAEGQGTYEQYF,TGTGCCAGCAGCGCGGAGGGACAGGGAACCTACGAGCAGTACTTC
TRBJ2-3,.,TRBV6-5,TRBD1,CASSPGQATDTQYF,TGTGCCAGCAGTCCGGGACAGGCAACAGATACGCAGTATTTT
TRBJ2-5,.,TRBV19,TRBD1,CASSRRDRGPVTQYF,TGTGCCAGTAGTCGCCGGGACAGGGGGCCGGTGACCCAGTACTTC
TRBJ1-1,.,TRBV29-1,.,CSVAQRTEAFF,TGCAGCGTAGCACAGAGAACTGAAGCTTTCTTT
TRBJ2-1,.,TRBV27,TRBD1,CASSFGTVYNEQFF,TGTGCCAGCAGTTTTGGGACAGTCTACAATGAGCAGTTCTTC
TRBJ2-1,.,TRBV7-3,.,CASSSQGRGSRYEQFF,TGTGCCAGCAGCTCGCAGGGGCGGGGGTCACGCTATGAGCAGTTCTTC
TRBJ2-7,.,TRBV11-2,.,CASSLYDGGASSYEQYF,TGTGCCAGCAGCTTATACGACGGGGGTGCAAGCTCCTACGAGCAGTACTTC
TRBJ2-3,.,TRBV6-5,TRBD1,CASSYRGQSSDTQYF,TGTGCCAGCAGTTACAGGGGACAGTCGTCAGATACGCAGTATTTT
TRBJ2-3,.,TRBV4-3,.,CASSQGGSGSTDTQYF,TGCGCCAGCAGCCAAGGGGGTAGCGGAAGCACAGATACGCAGTATTTT
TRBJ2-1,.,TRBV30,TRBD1,CAWSVPIFYRGPSRDEQFF,TGTGCCTGGAGTGTACCTATTTTCTACAGGGGACCCTCGAGGGATGAGCAGTTCTTC
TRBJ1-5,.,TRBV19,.,CASSILGVGLQPQHF,TGTGCCAGTAGTATATTGGGTGTGGGACTCCAGCCCCAGCATTTT
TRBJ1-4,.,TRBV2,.,CASSVSEGSVFF,TGTGCCAGCAGTGTAAGCGAAGGTTCAGTGTTTTTT
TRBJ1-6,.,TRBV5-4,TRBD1,CASSQTSGGSPLHF,TGTGCCAGCAGCCAGACTTCAGGGGGTTCACCCCTCCACTTT
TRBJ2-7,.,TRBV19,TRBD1,CASSMGQGSYEQYF,TGTGCCAGTAGTATGGGACAGGGCTCCTACGAGCAGTACTTC
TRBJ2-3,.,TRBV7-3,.,CASSLRQGSTDTQYF,TGTGCCAGCAGCTTAAGGCAGGGTTCCACAGATACGCAGTATTTT
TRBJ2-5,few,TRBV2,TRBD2,CASGLAGVETQYF,TGTGCCAGCGGGCTAGCGGGAGTGGAGACCCAGTACTTC
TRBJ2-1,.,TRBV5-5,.,CASSFRGPPGDEQFF,TGTGCCAGCAGCTTCAGAGGGCCTCCGGGGGATGAGCAGTTCTTC
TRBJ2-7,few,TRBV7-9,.,CASSSPGYGREQYF,TGTGCCAGCAGTTCCCCGGGGTACGGCCGCGAGCAGTACTTC
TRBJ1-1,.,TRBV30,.,CACNRDTEAFF,TGTGCCTGCAACCGGGACACTGAAGCTTTCTTT
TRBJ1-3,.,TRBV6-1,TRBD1,CASSEVAGGSGNTIYF,TGTGCCAGCAGTGAAGTGGCAGGGGGATCTGGAAACACCATATATTTT
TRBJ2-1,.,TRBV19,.,CASGVRGDYNEQFF,TGTGCCAGTGGGGTGCGGGGAGACTACAATGAGCAGTTCTTC
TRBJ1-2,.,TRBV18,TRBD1,CASSPLNRGEGYTF,TGTGCCAGCTCACCTCTCAACAGGGGCGAGGGCTACACCTTC
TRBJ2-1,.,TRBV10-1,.,CASSDSGGPGNEQFF,TGCGCCAGCAGTGATTCCGGGGGGCCTGGGAATGAGCAGTTCTTC